This T cell receptor (beta chain) was sequenced in a study of cytomegalovirus exposure and HLA in healthy donors (dated by TCRdb to about 2017). For the wider study: An earlier analysis of 550 to 700 of the donors reported more than 250 Gb of sequence data and roughly 110 million unique TCR beta sequences from about 179 million T cells. Using immunosequencing, the study profiled T cell repertoires from fewer than 700 subjects and related those repertoires to cytomegalovirus serostatus. Typing coverage varied by locus: about 620-630 donors for A, B, C, DRB1 and DQB1; 522 for DQA1; more than 600 for DPA1; fewer than 480 for DPB1. Along with the 666-subject first cohort, a separate validation cohort of over a hundred different subjects was used. Because of strong linkage in the cohort, five DR-DQ haplotypes were treated as single units for association and clustering. Donor age, sex, ethnicity and CMV serostatus were collected together with the repertoire data. Every discovery cohort repertoire had been produced on one sequencing platform. To predict cytomegalovirus infection status, the study brought together high-throughput TCR immunosequencing, statistical association of individual TCRs with disease status, and machine learning. Rather than using new phenotypic data, the later analysis identified candidate immune exposures from TCR beta sequences and from how often those sequences occurred across donors. Class I and class II HLA loci were covered by the typing at four-digit resolution. The aim of the study was to test whether cataloging public T cell receptors could identify signatures of past pathogen exposure. In an earlier analysis of 500 to 650 of the donors, high-throughput TCR beta sequencing was used to judge whether each TCR beta V gene segment behaved as functional or pseudogenic. A later genetic analysis took genome-wide SNP genotypes for about three fifths of the roughly 670 donors and used that subset as a discovery cohort. Approximately 300 gigabases of sequencing data and 70 million to 95 million unique TCR sequences made up an early release that covered roughly 670 HLA-typed donors. Among the roughly 400 genotyped donors, about 83% belonged to the genetic ancestry cluster associated with self-reported Caucasian donors. A later analysis re-analyzed previously published TCR beta repertoires from 550 to 700 donors and added high-resolution HLA genotyping to study TCR occurrence patterns. On average, approximately 250,000 unique TCR beta nucleotide sequences were sequenced per donor among some 430 genotyped donors of the cohort, with about 17% of those sequences being non-productive. The investigation overall reported the following: Most TCR sequences were observed very rarely across donors, whereas some public TCRs were present in many individuals. A further reported finding was that TCR beta sequences accurately predicted the HLA-A and HLA-B alleles for most subjects in the first cohort. Broadly in line with IMGT annotations, most TCR beta V segments showed up in productive rearrangements about 90% or about 30% of the time in an earlier analysis of around 550 of the donors. In a later analysis, TCR association rates were found to vary across HLA loci, with the most associated TCRs seen for DRB1 alleles and the fewest for HLA-C alleles. About 17 rarely observed V segments, including chromosome 9 orphons, were excluded from the earlier analysis of approximately 500 of the donors because counts were too low. Linkage disequilibrium might explain the correlated functional status among segregating V segments, but an unknown experimental factor could not be ruled out. Because HLA typing was unavailable for some donors at each locus, only the typed subset was used in association tests. In vitro tests confirmed that a few of the cytomegalovirus-associated TCR beta chains recognize cytomegalovirus antigens. Cytomegalovirus status was reported to be diagnosed by the classifier with high specificity and sensitivity in both the original and validation cohorts. According to a later analysis, most CMV-associated TCR beta chains appeared to be HLA-restricted, and the HLA associations seemed to be driven largely by CMV exposure. The only immune exposure information available for the cohort was CMV serostatus. In a later analysis, HLA-associated TCR beta chains were found to be more clonally expanded and to have lower generation probabilities than equally common non-associated chains. Assigning TCR associations to individual alleles was difficult when HLA alleles, especially DR and DQ, strongly co-occurred. The cohort was sequenced for TCR beta chains only, and without alpha or paired-chain data the features that could be detected were limited. In a later analysis, several top co-occurrence clusters were reported to appear linked to parvovirus B19, influenza, CMV and Epstein-Barr virus. A later analysis associated about 17,000 TCR beta sequences with specific HLA alleles at a false discovery rate of 0.05. A group of highly shared sequence variants was considered likely to be a technical artifact of the sequencing pipeline. The authors suggested that the approach could potentially be extended to other disease states and immunological phenotypes. In a later genetic analysis, a missense DCLRE1C variant was associated with V-gene and J-gene trimming of TCR beta chains, and the association was replicated in an independent cohort. The study listed 170 or so TCR beta chains as associated with cytomegalovirus. Roughly uniform sequencing depth across donors was assumed in presence/absence analyses, although this assumption may not hold. Compared with the approximately 600-donor mean, donors in an Asian-associated ancestry cluster had fewer N-insertions in productive TCRs, according to a later genetic analysis.

Library method: the immunoSEQ multiplex PCR assay. A mixture of 60 forward primers for TCR Vbeta segments and 13 reverse primers for TCR Jbeta segments was used in the multiplex PCR. Amplification of the CDR3 region of rearranged TCR beta genes was performed with a multiplex PCR assay on genomic DNA. Amplified TCR beta libraries were sequenced as 87-base-pair reads on the Illumina HiSeq System. The paper's data handling went like this. A later analysis counted 75 million to 100 million unique TCR beta chains across the 666 repertoires, and 9.5 million to 11 million of these chains were shared by at least two donors. A nearest-neighbor algorithm error-corrected the raw reads and collapsed the reads into unique sequences, merging closely related sequences to remove PCR and sequencing errors. CDR3 sequences were aligned to IMGT reference sequences to assign V, D and J gene segments. Each retained sequence needed at least a six-nucleotide match to both a V gene segment and a J gene segment. Rearrangements were called productive when the CDR3 lacked stop codons and stayed in frame with V and J; all others were non-productive. CDR3 was defined according to IMGT convention as the region running from the second conserved V-encoded cysteine to the conserved J-encoded phenylalanine. The earlier analysis of 587 of the donors excluded any sequence lacking an unambiguous match to a single V gene segment. In an earlier analysis of about 590 of the donors, a V segment was called functional when productive rearrangements were above 56.7%, and segregating when the standard deviation between donors exceeded 5%. To diagnose cytomegalovirus status from the catalog of TCR beta chain sequences, a statistical classification framework was built. In a later analysis, TCR nucleotide sequences were compared against IMGT/GENE-DB human TR gene sequences so that V and J genes could be assigned. Using the TCRdist pipeline, a later analysis assigned CDR3 sequences along with most-parsimonious VDJ recombination scenarios. In a later analysis, each TCR beta chain was defined by its CDR3 amino acid sequence together with its V-gene family, and reads without a unique V-gene family were excluded. To address suspected cross-contamination and a sequencing artifact, a later analysis removed 592 highly shared, low-generation-probability nucleotide sequences. For each public chain, a later analysis derived a clonal expansion index from normalized ranks of inferred template counts within each repertoire. Generation probabilities in a later analysis came from a VDJ recombination model fitted to out-of-frame rearrangements, and those results were checked against IGoR. A later analysis scored TCR-TCR, TCR-HLA and TCR-CMV co-occurrence with hypergeometric tests, applying a repertoire-size bias correction to TCR pairs. A later analysis estimated false discovery rates by permuting HLA or CMV assignments 20 times. A later analysis grouped co-occurring TCRs with DBSCAN, adding TCRdist sequence similarity when clustering within HLA-allele-positive subsets. Repertoires with fewer than 30,000 or more than 120,000 public chains, plus five repertoires with anomalous nucleotide sharing, were excluded from co-occurrence clustering. This is the immuneACCESS table as TCRdb keeps it, with only in-frame sequences that have V and J called. A part of the clones is gone; compared with another copy, unresolved V genes explain less than half, and the rest is unexplained. That table gives V, J and clone size, and the DNA gave D and trimming. The sample data list 100,000 to 150,000 clones, and around four fifths of these were observed just once. The top ten clonotypes cover around 2.5% of the sample.

In the case of this clone: Its antigen remains unidentified. Per-nucleotide qualities are absent, and no much larger clonotype sits a single base away.

In total, approximately 700 healthy bone marrow donors made up the cohort. All cohort members were sampled while nominally healthy, although unrecorded immune exposures were likely present. The donor was CMV seronegative and belonged to the group of 352 seronegative cohort members. Every donor gave a peripheral blood sample, and the peripheral blood mononuclear cells from that sample were used for TCR beta sequencing. The Qiagen DNeasy Blood Extraction Kit was used to extract genomic DNA from the blood cell samples. The source material was PBMCs. The TCR comes from a boy aged 2 to 9 in good health and CMV-seronegative.

The CDR3 region reads CASSVQGGVGEQFF. Here is the DNA: TGTGCCAGTAGTGTTCAGGGCGGGGTCGGTGAGCAGTTCTTC. This sequence uses TRBV19 and TRBJ2-1; the D segment could be TRBD2, given 6 matching bases. V lost 5 bases and J lost 9 bases; the stretch between them is 17 bases long. The CDR3 holds 14 amino acids from the cysteine to the phenylalanine. The read is trimmed to its CDR3 DNA, 42 bases read in frame from base 1. CDR1 and CDR2 are read off the germline V gene (reference sequence) as LNHDA and SQIVND.